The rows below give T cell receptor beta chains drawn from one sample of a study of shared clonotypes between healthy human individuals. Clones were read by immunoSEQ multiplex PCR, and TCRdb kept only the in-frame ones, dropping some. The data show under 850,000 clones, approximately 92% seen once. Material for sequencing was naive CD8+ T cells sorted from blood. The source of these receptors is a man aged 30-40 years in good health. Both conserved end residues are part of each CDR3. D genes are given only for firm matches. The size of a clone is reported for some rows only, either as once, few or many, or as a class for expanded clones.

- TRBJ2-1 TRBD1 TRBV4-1 CASSDLGQLEQFF TGCGCCAGCAGTGATCTGGGACAGTTAGAGCAGTTCTTC
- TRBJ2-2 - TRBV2 CASSLRPLETGELFF TGTGCCAGCAGTCTCCGACCACTTGAAACCGGGGAGCTGTTTTTT
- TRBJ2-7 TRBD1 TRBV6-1 CASSEGPGQGNEQYF TGTGCCAGCAGTGAAGGGCCGGGACAGGGGAACGAGCAGTACTTC
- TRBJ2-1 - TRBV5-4 CASSLPEYNEQFF TGTGCCAGCAGCCTACCGGAGTACAATGAGCAGTTCTTC
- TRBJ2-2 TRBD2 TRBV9 CASSPGGGTGELFF TGTGCCAGCAGCCCCGGGGGGGGAACCGGGGAGCTGTTTTTT
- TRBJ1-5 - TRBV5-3 CARRDRNHSNQPQHF TGTGCCAGGAGGGACCGAAATCATAGCAATCAGCCCCAGCATTTT
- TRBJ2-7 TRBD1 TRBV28 CASSLPGQGFSGNPYEQYF TGTGCCAGCAGTTTGCCGGGACAGGGGTTTAGCGGGAACCCCTACGAGCAGTACTTC
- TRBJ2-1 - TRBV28 CASSFTGNEQFF TGTGCCAGCAGTTTCACAGGGAATGAGCAGTTCTTC
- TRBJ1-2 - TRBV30 CAWSVDWAQVGYTF TGTGCCTGGAGTGTAGACTGGGCCCAGGTTGGCTACACCTTC
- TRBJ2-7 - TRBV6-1 CASKLGSSYEQYF TGTGCCAGCAAATTAGGGAGCTCCTACGAGCAGTACTTC
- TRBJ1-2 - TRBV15 CATSRDRGGDFYGYTF TGTGCCACCAGCAGAGATCGGGGAGGGGATTTCTATGGCTACACCTTC
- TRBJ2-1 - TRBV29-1 CSSPTGLRSYNEQFF TGCAGTTCCCCAACAGGACTACGCTCCTACAATGAGCAGTTCTTC
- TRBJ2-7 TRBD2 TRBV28 CASSPRTSGTLSYEQYF TGTGCCAGCAGCCCGCGGACTAGCGGGACCCTATCCTACGAGCAGTACTTC
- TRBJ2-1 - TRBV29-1 CSVEATNSYNEQFF TGCAGCGTTGAAGCAACAAACTCCTACAATGAGCAGTTCTTC
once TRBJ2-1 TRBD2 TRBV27 CASTAGTSYNEQFF TGTGCCAGCACCGCGGGGACTAGTTACAATGAGCAGTTCTTC
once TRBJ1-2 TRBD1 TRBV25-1 CASSGTGIHGYTF TGTGCCAGCAGTGGGACAGGGATCCATGGCTACACCTTC
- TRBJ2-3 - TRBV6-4 CASSTGTGTDTQYF TGTGCCAGCAGTACCGGGACGGGCACAGATACGCAGTATTTT
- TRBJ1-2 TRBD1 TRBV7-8 CASVPATGTGSLYGYTF TGTGCCAGCGTTCCTGCTACCGGGACAGGCAGTCTCTATGGCTACACCTTC
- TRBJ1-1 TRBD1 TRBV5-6 CASSSDRIEAFF TGTGCCAGCAGCTCGGACAGGATTGAAGCTTTCTTT
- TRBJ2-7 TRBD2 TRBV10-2 CASSGLAGSVEQYF TGCGCCAGCTCGGGACTAGCGGGTTCTGTTGAGCAGTACTTC
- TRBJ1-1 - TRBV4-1 CASSLTENTEAFF TGCGCCAGCAGCCTGACAGAGAACACTGAAGCTTTCTTT
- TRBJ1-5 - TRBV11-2 CASSLGQGNQPQHF TGTGCCAGCAGCTTAGGCCAGGGCAATCAGCCCCAGCATTTT
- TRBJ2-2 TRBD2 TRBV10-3 CAISDPGGGRPNTGELFF TGTGCCATCAGTGACCCCGGCGGGGGGCGCCCGAACACCGGGGAGCTGTTTTTT
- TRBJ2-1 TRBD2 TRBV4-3 CASSPLAGDIGQFF TGCGCCAGCAGCCCGCTAGCGGGAGATATTGGGCAGTTCTTC
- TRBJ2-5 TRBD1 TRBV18 CASSPPEGAGETQYF TGTGCCAGCTCACCACCTGAGGGGGCCGGGGAGACCCAGTACTTC
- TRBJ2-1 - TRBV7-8 CASSSPNVRSYNEQFF TGTGCCAGCAGCTCCCCCAATGTCCGCTCCTACAATGAGCAGTTCTTC
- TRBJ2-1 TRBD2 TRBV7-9 CASSSLIAGVINEQFF TGTGCCAGCAGCTCCCTAATAGCGGGGGTGATTAATGAGCAGTTCTTC
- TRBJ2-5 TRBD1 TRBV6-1 CASRELWDRPNQETQYF TGTGCCAGCAGGGAATTGTGGGACAGGCCCAACCAAGAGACCCAGTACTTC
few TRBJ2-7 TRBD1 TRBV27 CASSHRGQFYEQYF TGTGCCAGCAGCCACCGGGGACAGTTCTACGAGCAGTACTTC
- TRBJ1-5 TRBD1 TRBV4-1 CASSHEDRGNQPQHF TGCGCCAGCAGCCACGAAGACAGGGGAAATCAGCCCCAGCATTTT
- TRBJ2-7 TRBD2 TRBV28 CASSSYFTSGRIRYEQYF TGTGCCAGCAGTTCTTACTTCACTAGCGGGAGGATTCGCTACGAGCAGTACTTC
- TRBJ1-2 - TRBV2 CAGLANYGYTF TGTGCCGGCCTAGCTAACTATGGCTACACCTTC
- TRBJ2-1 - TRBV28 CASRDLLFANNEQFF TGTGCCAGCAGAGATCTCCTTTTTGCAAACAATGAGCAGTTCTTC
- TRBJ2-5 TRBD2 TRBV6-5 CASSYRLAGFQETQYF TGTGCCAGCAGTTATAGGCTAGCGGGGTTTCAAGAGACCCAGTACTTC
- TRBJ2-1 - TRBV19 CASSILGAHEQFF TGTGCCAGTAGTATATTGGGGGCCCATGAGCAGTTCTTC
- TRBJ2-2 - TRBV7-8 CASSLAFTGELFF TGTGCCAGCAGCTTAGCGTTCACCGGGGAGCTGTTTTTT
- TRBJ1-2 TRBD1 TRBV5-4 CASSLGTGSYYTF TGTGCCAGCAGCTTAGGGACAGGGTCCTACTACACCTTC
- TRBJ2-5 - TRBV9 CASSVSGVQETQYF TGTGCCAGCAGCGTATCAGGGGTCCAAGAGACCCAGTACTTC
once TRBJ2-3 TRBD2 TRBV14 CASSHRTSGRSADTQYF TGTGCCAGCAGCCACCGGACTAGCGGGAGGAGCGCAGATACGCAGTATTTT
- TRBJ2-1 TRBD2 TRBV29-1 CSVEDGGVEQFF TGCAGCGTTGAAGATGGGGGGGTTGAGCAGTTCTTC
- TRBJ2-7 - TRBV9 CASSVGGSSYEQYF TGTGCCAGCAGCGTAGGTGGTAGCTCCTACGAGCAGTACTTC
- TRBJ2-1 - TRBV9 CASSDAREQFF TGTGCCAGCAGCGATGCGAGAGAGCAGTTCTTC